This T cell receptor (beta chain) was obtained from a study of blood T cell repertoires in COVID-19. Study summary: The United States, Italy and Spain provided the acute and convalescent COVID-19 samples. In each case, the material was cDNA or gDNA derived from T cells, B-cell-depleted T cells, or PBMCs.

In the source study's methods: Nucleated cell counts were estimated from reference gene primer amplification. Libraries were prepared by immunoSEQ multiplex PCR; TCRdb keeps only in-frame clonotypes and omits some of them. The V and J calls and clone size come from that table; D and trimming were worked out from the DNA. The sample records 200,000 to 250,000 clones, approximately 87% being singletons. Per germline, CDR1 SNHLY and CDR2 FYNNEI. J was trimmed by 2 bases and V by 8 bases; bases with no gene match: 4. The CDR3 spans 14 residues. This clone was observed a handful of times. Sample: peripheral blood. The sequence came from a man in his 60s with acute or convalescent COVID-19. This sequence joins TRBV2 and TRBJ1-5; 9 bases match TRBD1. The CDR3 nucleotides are TGTGCCAGCGACTGGGACAGGGGCAATCAGCCCCAGCATTTT. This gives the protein CASDWDRGNQPQHF.